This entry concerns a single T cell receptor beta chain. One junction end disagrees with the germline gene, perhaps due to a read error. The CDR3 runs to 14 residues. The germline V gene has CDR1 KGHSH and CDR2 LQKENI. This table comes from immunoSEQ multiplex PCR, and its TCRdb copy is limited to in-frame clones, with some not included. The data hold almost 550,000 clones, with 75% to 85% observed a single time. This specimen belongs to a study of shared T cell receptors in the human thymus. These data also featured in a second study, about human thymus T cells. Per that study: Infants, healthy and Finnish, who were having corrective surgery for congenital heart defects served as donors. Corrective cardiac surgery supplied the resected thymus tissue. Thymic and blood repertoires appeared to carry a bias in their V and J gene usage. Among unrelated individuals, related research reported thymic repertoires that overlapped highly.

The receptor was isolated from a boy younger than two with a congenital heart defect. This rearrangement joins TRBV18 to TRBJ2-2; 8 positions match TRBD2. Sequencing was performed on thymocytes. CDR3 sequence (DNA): TGTGCCGGCTCGCGGGGGGCGAACACCGGGGAGCTGTTTTTT. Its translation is CAGSRGANTGELFF.